This TCR beta chain was observed in a study of T cells in Graves' hyperthyroidism and ophthalmopathy. This clonotype turned up a few times. Using RNA transcripts as the source, TCR beta CDR3 regions were amplified. HTBI primers were employed in a first-round RT-PCR of the TCR CDR3. One entry per CDR3 protein results from TCRdb running MiXCR on the multiplex PCR reads. This sample has 650,000 to 700,000 distinct CDR3 sequences, with 17% found just once. Those with hyperthyroidism were 18 to 65 years old, newly diagnosed, and ill for under 2 months. The sequence came from a middle-aged man with Graves' hyperthyroidism. The sequencing input was blood.

The CDR3 DNA follows: TGTGCCAGCAGCTCTCACCCGACACACTATGGCTACACCTTC. It encodes CASSSHPTHYGYTF. The chain carries TRBV7-9 and TRBJ1-2, with D unclear. The V end was cut by 4 bases, the J end by 3 bases, with 12 bases between. The germline gives CDR1 SEHNR, CDR2 FQNEAQ (reference sequence). The CDR3 runs to 14 residues.